This entry is about one TCR beta chain. The antigen remains undetermined. The germline gene is not matched at one end of the junction; a read error may be the cause. This entry comes from a study of regulatory T cells in long-lasting Graves disease. Study summary: Patients met the persistent Graves' disease definition after over 5 years of antithyroid drugs with positive TSH receptor antibodies. Study results and limitations: A greater number of public clonotypes (2,741) was shared by persistent patients than by new patients (just over 950). Gene preferences differed: TRBV28, TRBJ1-2, TRBJ2-5 in persistent cases.

Through Arm-PCR of CDR3 regions and iRepertoire HTBI primers, TCR beta libraries were built. TCRdb recomputed calls from the multiplex PCR reads with MiXCR, one row per CDR3 protein. The sample lists a few hundred thousand distinct CDR3 sequences, 23% seen once, with over 25% in the top ten. Germline V gene sequence: CDR1 MNHEY, CDR2 SMNVEV (reference sequence). The CDR3 runs 15 residues. As for time point: persistent/refractory GD, antithyroid drugs over 5 years with positive TRAb. PBMC RNA was the source of the TCR library. As a group, patients came from one endocrinology department in Xi'an, China.

The origin of this receptor is a female donor with Graves disease. The J gene is TRBJ2-7, the V gene TRBV27, with TRBD1 as a possible D gene (6 bases). The input for sequencing was peripheral blood mononuclear cells (PBMCs), taken when the disease was refractory, from a patient treated with antithyroid drugs. DNA of the CDR3: TGTGCCAGCAGTTCCGATCCTCGGGACAACTACGAGCGGTACTTC. It is translated as CASSSDPRDNYERYF.